A selection of T cell receptor beta chains follows, all from one sample in a study of Ad26.COV2.S vaccination and SARS-CoV-2 variants. Some clones are missing from TCRdb's copy, which holds only in-frame ones; the method was immunoSEQ multiplex PCR. The sample includes about 680,000 clones, around 92% of them seen just once. Sequenced material: peripheral blood, taken in a trial of Ad26.COV2.S vaccine versus placebo. All receptors derive from a person aged 18-60 years who received the Ad26.COV2.S COVID-19 vaccine or a placebo. CDR3s include the opening cysteine and the closing phenylalanine or tryptophan. Each record gives: D gene, clone size, J gene, V gene, CDR3 DNA, CDR3 protein. D genes are given only for firm matches. Only some rows state a clone size, as once, few, many or a class for expanded clones.

d_gene: NA
abundance: NA
j_gene: TRBJ2-1
v_gene: TRBV9
CDR3nt: TGTGCCAGCAGCGTAGAAGGCCATGAGCAGTTCTTC
CDR3aa: CASSVEGHEQFF

d_gene: TRBD2
abundance: NA
j_gene: TRBJ2-4
v_gene: TRBV5-1
CDR3nt: TGCGCCAGCAGGCGCGGGGGTGAGGAGGCCAAAAACATTCAGTACTTC
CDR3aa: CASRRGGEEAKNIQYF

d_gene: NA
abundance: NA
j_gene: TRBJ2-1
v_gene: TRBV7-3
CDR3nt: TGTGCCAGCAGCTTAGACGGGGGCCTATACAATGAGCAGTTCTTC
CDR3aa: CASSLDGGLYNEQFF

d_gene: NA
abundance: NA
j_gene: TRBJ2-1
v_gene: TRBV9
CDR3nt: TGTGCCAGCAGCGTAGAAAGCGGAGGGGGATACAATGAGCAGTTCTTC
CDR3aa: CASSVESGGGYNEQFF

d_gene: NA
abundance: NA
j_gene: TRBJ2-6
v_gene: TRBV6-5
CDR3nt: TGTGCCAGCAGTTACAGCCCAGGGGCCAACGTCCTGACTTTC
CDR3aa: CASSYSPGANVLTF

d_gene: NA
abundance: NA
j_gene: TRBJ2-1
v_gene: TRBV11-3
CDR3nt: TGTGCCAGCAGCTTAAGTTCGGACAATGAGCAGTTCTTC
CDR3aa: CASSLSSDNEQFF

d_gene: TRBD2
abundance: NA
j_gene: TRBJ2-3
v_gene: TRBV12-5
CDR3nt: TGTGCTAGTGGCGTCGGGGGGAGCAGGGATACGCAGTATTTT
CDR3aa: CASGVGGSRDTQYF

d_gene: TRBD2
abundance: once
j_gene: TRBJ2-1
v_gene: TRBV30
CDR3nt: TGTGCCTCCTCCGGACTAGCGCGGTTAGAGCAGTTCTTC
CDR3aa: CASSGLARLEQFF

d_gene: NA
abundance: NA
j_gene: TRBJ1-3
v_gene: TRBV4-3
CDR3nt: TGCGCCAGCAGCCAAGAGAGGCAGGTTACCTCTGGAAACACCATATATTTT
CDR3aa: CASSQERQVTSGNTIYF

d_gene: TRBD2
abundance: NA
j_gene: TRBJ2-3
v_gene: TRBV6-2/TRBV6-3
CDR3nt: TGTGCCAGCAGTTACAGGGCTCCCGGGACTAGTGTAATGCCGAGCACAGATACGCAGTATTTT
CDR3aa: CASSYRAPGTSVMPSTDTQYF